The 28 T cell receptor beta chains given below trace back to one sample, sequenced in a study of vaccination effects on CD4 cells after COVID-19. The table came from immunoSEQ multiplex PCR; TCRdb's copy has only in-frame clones and leaves some out. This sample has 30,000 to 35,000 clones, with 70% to 85% found just once. In the ViraFEST assay, antigen-specific CD4+ clonotypes were identified by expansion after peptide-pool stimulation. Isolation of CD4+ T cells took place after 10 days of culture. A PCR test confirmed that the person had SARS-CoV-2 infection between March and December 2020. No cognate antigen is known for these TCRs. This specimen consisted of CD4+ T cells from PBMCs cultured with a peptide pool, obtained before COVID-19 vaccination. These receptors were collected from a human donor who had a prior SARS-CoV-2 infection.

The chain employs TRBV9 and TRBJ2-3; 7 positions agree with TRBD2. Germline V gene sequence: CDR1 SGDLS, CDR2 YYNGEE. The trim removed 2 bases at V and 1 base at J, leaving 4 bases unmatched. This CDR3 comprises 15 residues. The CDR3 sequence: CASSVRGGGTDTQYF. The CDR3 DNA sequence: TGTGCCAGCAGCGTGCGGGGAGGGGGCACAGATACGCAGTATTTT.

The rearrangement uses TRBV5-8 and TRBJ1-1, with unresolved D. V was trimmed by 0 bases and J by 4 bases, leaving 10 bases between them. The CDR3 consists of 14 residues. Germline V lookup: CDR1 SGHTS, CDR2 YDEGEE. The CDR3 region has the DNA TGTGCCAGCAGCTTGGACGGGCACGGCACTGAAGCTTTCTTT. It specifies CASSLDGHGTEAFF.

This sequence joins TRBV4-2 and TRBJ2-1; 9 bases agree with TRBD2. V dropped 4 bases and J dropped 2; count of bases not matched to a gene: 6. Germline lookup yields CDR1 LGHNA and CDR2 YNFKEQ. The CDR3 extends over 16 amino acids. The CDR3 protein is CASSRQTSGAYNEQFF. Written as DNA, the CDR3 is TGTGCCAGCAGCCGCCAGACTAGCGGAGCCTACAATGAGCAGTTCTTC.

The V call is TRBV5-1, the J call TRBJ2-3; D gene ambiguous. The CDR3 consists of 15 residues. The germline V gene has CDR1 SGHRS and CDR2 YFSETQ. The V and J ends lost 0 bases and 2 bases respectively, with 10 bases between them. CDR3 loop: CASSLGQEFTDTQYF. CDR3 in DNA: TGCGCCAGCAGCTTGGGACAAGAATTCACAGATACGCAGTATTTT.

The J gene is TRBJ1-1, the V gene TRBV19, with 8 nucleotides matching TRBD1. This CDR3 is 14 amino acids long. CDR1 is LNHDA, CDR2 SQIVND, per germline (reference sequence). Trimming took 6 bases from V and 8 from J; bases not matched to a gene: 11. CDR3 protein: CASRVGAGGTEAFF. The CDR3 DNA sequence: TGTGCCAGTAGAGTGGGGGCAGGGGGCACCGAAGCTTTCTTT.

This chain uses TRBV29-1 with TRBJ2-3, with a possible D match to TRBD2 (5 bases). Germline values: CDR1 SQVTM, CDR2 ANQGSEA. This CDR3 is 13 amino acids long. The V gene lost 5 bases and the J gene lost 0 bases, with 9 bases spanning the gap. The CDR3: CSVRRASTDTQYF. The CDR3 region has the DNA TGCAGCGTTCGGCGGGCTAGCACAGATACGCAGTATTTT.

The J gene is TRBJ1-4, the V gene TRBV18, with 10 bases lining up with TRBD1. Trimming cost V 4 bases and J 6 bases; bases outside gene matches: 5. The CDR3 contains 15 residues. Germline CDR1 reads KGHSH; CDR2 reads LQKENI. The CDR3 DNA sequence: TGTGCCAGCTCACGAGGGACAGGGGATTATGAAAAACTGTTTTTT. This codes for CASSRGTGDYEKLFF.

In nucleotides, the CDR3 is TGTGCCAGCAGCTTATGGACTAGCGGGGGGGCCGCAGATACGCAGTATTTT. This gives the protein CASSLWTSGGAADTQYF. The chain combines TRBV11-2 with TRBJ2-3; 15 bases line up with TRBD2. Germline V lookup: CDR1 SGHAT, CDR2 FQNNGV. The trim removed 2 bases at V and 4 bases at J, leaving 4 bases unmatched. The CDR3 has 17 residues. Looking up the rest from reference TRBV11-2 and TRBJ2-3 gives the full variable domain: EAGVAQSPRYKIIEKRQSVAFWCNPISGHATLYWYQQILGQGPKLLIQFQNNGVVDDSQLPKDRFSAERLKGVDSTLKIQPAKLEDSAVYLCASSLWTSGGAADTQYFGPGTRLTVL.

This clone was recorded a few times. J is TRBJ2-1 and V is TRBV11-2, with 11 bases that match TRBD2. Germline-derived CDR1 and CDR2 are SGHAT and FQNNGV. The CDR3 covers 16 residues. V was pared by 5 bases and J by 6 bases, with 9 bases of the junction left unmatched. The CDR3 bases are TGTGCCAGCAGCCCCACAGGACTAGCGGGTATCAATGAGCAGTTCTTC. This sequence encodes CASSPTGLAGINEQFF.

CDR3 region: CASSPRPGLAGGTSTDTQYF. CDR3 bases: TGTGCCAGCTCACCGAGACCGGGACTAGCGGGGGGAACTAGCACAGATACGCAGTATTTT. The V gene is TRBV18, the J gene TRBJ2-3, with 15 bases lining up with TRBD2. The germline gives CDR1 KGHSH, CDR2 LQKENI. This CDR3 is 20 amino acids long. Trimming at V came to 3 bases and at J to 0 bases, leaving 10 bases not matched to a gene. The full variable domain, rest sourced from reference TRBV18 and TRBJ2-3, is NAGVMQNPRHLVRRRGQEARLRCSPMKGHSHVYWYRQLPEEGLKFMVYLQKENIIDESGMPKERFSAEFPKEGPSILRIQQVVRGDSAAYFCASSPRPGLAGGTSTDTQYFGPGTRLTVL.

The chain is built from TRBV11-1 and TRBJ1-1, with unresolved D. The germline CDR1 and CDR2 sequences are SGHAT and FQDESV (reference sequence). Trimming shortened V by 3 bases and J by 2 bases, and 7 bases separated the two germline ends. This CDR3 has 13 amino acids. CDR3 amino acids: CASSLEGNTEAFF. DNA of the CDR3: TGTGCCAGCAGCTTGGAGGGAAACACTGAAGCTTTCTTT.

The V gene is TRBV5-4, the J gene TRBJ2-6; D is possibly TRBD1 (5 bases). Germline CDR1 and CDR2: SGHNT and YYREEE (reference sequence). The length of the CDR3 is 15 residues. V gave up 2 bases and J gave up 4 bases, with 10 bases separating them. The CDR3 DNA sequence: TGTGCCAGCAGCTTAAGGGGTTCGGGGGCCAACGTCCTGACTTTC. The encoded protein is CASSLRGSGANVLTF.

This clone was seen a single time. The chain is built from TRBV9 and TRBJ1-3, with 7 bases lining up with TRBD1. Germline CDR1 and CDR2: SGDLS and YYNGEE. This CDR3 has 15 residues. Trimming at V came to 0 bases and at J to 4 bases, leaving 4 bases not matched to a gene. CDR3 protein: CASSVAGTAGNTIYF. DNA of the CDR3: TGTGCCAGCAGCGTAGCGGGGACAGCGGGAAACACCATATATTTT.

This clone was counted only a few times. This chain connects TRBV7-2 to TRBJ2-3, with 7 bases matching TRBD1. The J segment lost 8 bases and the V segment lost 5 bases, leaving 7 bases of the junction unmatched. The CDR3 consists of 13 residues. Germline V gives CDR1 SGHTA, CDR2 FQGNSA. This CDR3 is CASSNDRAGTQYF. For the CDR3, the DNA is TGTGCCAGCAGCAACGACAGGGCTGGTACGCAGTATTTT.

The V and J genes are TRBV24-1 and TRBJ2-1; weak D call: TRBD1 (6 bases). The germline V and J ends were trimmed by 4 bases and 0 bases, with 21 bases remaining between them. From germline, CDR1 is KGHDR and CDR2 SFDVKD. This CDR3 contains 19 residues. This CDR3 reads CATSELQGRPGSSYNEQFF. In DNA form, the CDR3 reads TGTGCCACCAGTGAGCTACAGGGACGGCCAGGGAGCTCCTACAATGAGCAGTTCTTC.

The chain combines TRBV9 with TRBJ1-6; 8 nucleotides agree with TRBD1. J gave up 7 bases and V 3 bases, and 6 bases lay outside the gene matches. The germline CDR1 and CDR2 sequences are SGDLS and YYNGEE. The CDR3 contains 15 residues. The CDR3 DNA is TGTGCCAGCAGCGCGACAGGGGCCGGAAATTCACCCCTCCACTTT. It specifies CASSATGAGNSPLHF.

This clone has more than one count but fewer than ten. This chain connects TRBV20-1 to TRBJ2-2; a possible D gene is TRBD1 (5 bases). V shed 3 bases and J shed 7 bases, with 15 bases lying between them. The CDR3 runs to 14 residues. Germline V gene lookup returns CDR1 DFQATT and CDR2 SNEGSKA (reference sequence). The CDR3 protein is CSASRSQGSGELFF. For the CDR3, the DNA is TGCAGTGCTAGTAGAAGCCAGGGCAGCGGGGAGCTGTTTTTT.

The CDR3: CASSTGIQGFTEAFF. The DNA of the CDR3 is TGTGCCAGCAGCACCGGGATACAGGGGTTCACTGAAGCTTTCTTT. The chain couples TRBV9 to TRBJ1-1; TRBD1 agrees at 7 bases. Germline V gives CDR1 SGDLS, CDR2 YYNGEE. The CDR3 consists of 15 residues. V shed 4 bases and J 4 bases; nucleotides not matched to a gene: 10.

This rearrangement joins TRBV18 to TRBJ2-3, with 7 bases lining up with TRBD1. The CDR3 spans 17 residues. V lost 4 bases to trimming and J lost 2 bases; unmatched junction nucleotides: 12. Germline lookup yields CDR1 KGHSH and CDR2 LQKENI. CDR3 protein: CASSRPATGRYTDTQYF. The CDR3 coding sequence is TGTGCCAGCTCACGACCTGCGACAGGGCGGTACACAGATACGCAGTATTTT.

The rearrangement uses TRBV5-1 and TRBJ2-2; TRBD1 matches at 9 bases. There are 16 residues in the CDR3. Germline CDR1 SGHRS, CDR2 YFSETQ. V shed 2 bases and J 1 base; nucleotides not matched to a gene: 3. In nucleotides, the CDR3 is TGCGCCAGCAGCTTAGGGACAGGGTGGAACACCGGGGAGCTGTTTTTT. This codes for CASSLGTGWNTGELFF.

The rearrangement uses TRBV18 and TRBJ2-3; the D gene is possibly TRBD1 (6 bases). The CDR3 is made up of 16 amino acids. From germline, CDR1 is KGHSH and CDR2 LQKENI. The V end lost 0 bases, the J end lost 5 bases, and 15 bases lay between the germline ends. The CDR3 nucleotides read TGTGCCAGCTCACCACCGTCTCCAGGGGTAGGAGATACGCAGTATTTT. Protein product: CASSPPSPGVGDTQYF.

This clone was observed once. Here the CDR3 reads CASSLVWRGIDTDTQYF. The DNA for the CDR3 is TGTGCCAGCAGCTTGGTTTGGCGGGGGATTGACACAGATACGCAGTATTTT. V is TRBV7-2 and J is TRBJ2-3; 7 nucleotides agree with TRBD2. The CDR3 has 17 residues. V lost 3 bases, J lost 2 bases, and 11 bases stayed unmatched. The germline V gene encodes CDR1 SGHTA and CDR2 FQGNSA.

This clone has only one observation. The chain has TRBV6-6 and TRBJ1-5; tentative D call: TRBD1 (5 bases). The length of the CDR3 is 17 residues. V was shortened by 5 bases and J by 4 bases, with 21 bases between the two germline ends. CDR1 is MNHNY and CDR2 is SVGAGI in the germline V gene (reference sequence). The CDR3 sequence is CASSPRRPGGGNQPQHF. The CDR3 DNA reads as TGTGCCAGCAGTCCTCGACGTCCGGGCGGGGGTAATCAGCCCCAGCATTTT.

J is TRBJ2-3 and V is TRBV2; 7 positions match TRBD1. Trimming removed 7 bases from V and 2 bases from J; junction bases left unmatched: 6. This CDR3 comprises 14 residues. Germline V gives CDR1 SNHLY, CDR2 FYNNEI. This CDR3 reads CASKRQGDTDTQYF. CDR3 in DNA: TGTGCCAGCAAGAGACAGGGAGACACAGATACGCAGTATTTT.

The chain couples TRBV5-1 to TRBJ2-7, with 8 bases fitting TRBD1. This CDR3 comprises 13 residues. J was trimmed by 4 bases and V by 3 bases; bases with no gene match: 3. From germline, CDR1 is SGHRS and CDR2 YFSETQ. The CDR3 DNA reads as TGCGCCAGCAGCTCTGGACAGGGTTACGAGCAGTACTTC. It specifies CASSSGQGYEQYF.

The chain employs TRBV21-1 and TRBJ1-5. TRBV21-1 constitutes a pseudogene. This CDR3 region has 11 residues. The CDR3 sequence: CASCWDQPQHF. CDR3 in DNA: TGTGCCAGCTGTTGGGATCAGCCCCAGCATTTT.

The chain uses TRBV6-5 and TRBJ2-3; D possibly matches TRBD1 or TRBD2 (5 bases each). Trimming removed 5 bases at V and 5 bases at J, with 14 bases between. The CDR3 extends over 14 amino acids. Germline V CDR1 and CDR2: MNHEY, SVGAGI. Written as DNA, the CDR3 is TGTGCCAGCAGTCTGGGGGTTGGTAAAGATACGCAGTATTTT. Amino acids: CASSLGVGKDTQYF.

The chain recombines TRBV2 with TRBJ2-1; TRBD2 matches 7 bases. The CDR3 runs to 15 residues. The germline gives CDR1 SNHLY, CDR2 FYNNEI. With V trimmed by 2 bases and J by 5 bases, 6 bases remained unmatched. The CDR3 spells CASSERTSYHNEQFF. CDR3 in DNA: TGTGCCAGCAGTGAAAGGACTAGTTACCACAATGAGCAGTTCTTC.